This entry features one TCR beta chain sequence. These data belong to a study of blood T cell repertoires in COVID-19. As for the study in general: Both acute and convalescent COVID-19 samples were obtained from the United States, Italy and Spain. PBMCs, B-cell-depleted T cells, or T cells provided the cDNA or gDNA that made up the material.

A Seattle source enrolled patients during active infection and followed them longitudinally. Original data processing: Estimated nucleated cell counts came from reference gene primer amplification. This table comes from immunoSEQ multiplex PCR, and its TCRdb copy is limited to in-frame clones, with some not included. The D gene and trimming were derived from the DNA, and the V and J assignments and clone size from that table. The data hold some 180,000 clones, with roughly 84% observed a single time. The ends were cut back, 6 bases at V and 0 bases at J, with 13 bases in the middle. CDR1 and CDR2 from the germline V gene are SGHNT and YENEEA. The length of the CDR3 is 15 residues.

The sequence was obtained from a woman in her thirties or forties with COVID-19, enrolled during active disease. The V gene is TRBV11-3, the J gene TRBJ2-3, with D tentatively TRBD2 (7 bases). The sequenced sample consisted of peripheral blood. CDR3 DNA sequence: TGTGCCAGCAGTCGCGGGGGCTCTAGCACAGATACGCAGTATTTT. This translates into CASSRGGSSTDTQYF.